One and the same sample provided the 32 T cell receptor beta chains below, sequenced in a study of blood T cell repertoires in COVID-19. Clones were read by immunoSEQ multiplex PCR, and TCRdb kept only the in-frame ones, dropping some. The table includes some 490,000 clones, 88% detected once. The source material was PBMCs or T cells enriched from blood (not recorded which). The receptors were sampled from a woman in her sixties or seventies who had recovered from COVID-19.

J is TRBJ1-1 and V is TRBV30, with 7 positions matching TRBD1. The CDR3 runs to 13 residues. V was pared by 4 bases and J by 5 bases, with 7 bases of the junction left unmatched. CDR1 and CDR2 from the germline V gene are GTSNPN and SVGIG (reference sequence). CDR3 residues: CAWNLQGRTEAFF. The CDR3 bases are TGTGCCTGGAACCTACAGGGGAGGACTGAAGCTTTCTTT.

The CDR3, as DNA: TGTGCCAGCAGCACCTCTACAGGGGTAGGCCAGCCCCAGCATTTT. Its protein is CASSTSTGVGQPQHF. The chain recombines TRBV7-9 with TRBJ1-5; TRBD1 matches 7 bases. Trimming took 5 bases from V and 7 from J; bases not matched to a gene: 11. Germline values: CDR1 SEHNR, CDR2 FQNEAQ (reference sequence). The CDR3 has 15 residues.

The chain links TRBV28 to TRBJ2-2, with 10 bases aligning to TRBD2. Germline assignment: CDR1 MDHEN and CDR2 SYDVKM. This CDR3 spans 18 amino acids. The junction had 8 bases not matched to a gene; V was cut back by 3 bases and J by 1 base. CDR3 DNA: TGTGCCAGCAGTTTTCATTATAGCGGGGGGAAGAACACCGGGGAGCTGTTTTTT. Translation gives CASSFHYSGGKNTGELFF.

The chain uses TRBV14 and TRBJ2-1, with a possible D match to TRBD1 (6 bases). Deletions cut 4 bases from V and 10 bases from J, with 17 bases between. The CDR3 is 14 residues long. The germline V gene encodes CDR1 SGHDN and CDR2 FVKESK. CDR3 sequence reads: CASSLQQGIGEQFF. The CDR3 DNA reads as TGTGCCAGCAGCCTCCAACAGGGAATTGGCGAGCAGTTCTTC.

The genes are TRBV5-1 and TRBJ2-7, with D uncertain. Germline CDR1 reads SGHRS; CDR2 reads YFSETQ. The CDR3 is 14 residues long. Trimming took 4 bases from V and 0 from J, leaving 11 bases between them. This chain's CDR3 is CASSTTTPSYEQYF. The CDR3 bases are TGCGCCAGCAGCACGACAACCCCCTCCTACGAGCAGTACTTC. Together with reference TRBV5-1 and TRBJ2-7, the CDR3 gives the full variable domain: KAGVTQTPRYLIKTRGQQVTLSCSPISGHRSVSWYQQTPGQGLQFLFEYFSETQRNKGNFPGRFSGRQFSNSRSEMNVSTLELGDSALYLCASSTTTPSYEQYFGPGTRLTVT.

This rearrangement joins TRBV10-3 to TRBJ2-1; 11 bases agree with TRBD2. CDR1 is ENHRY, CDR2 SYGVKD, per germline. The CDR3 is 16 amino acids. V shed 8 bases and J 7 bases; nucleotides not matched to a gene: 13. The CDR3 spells CAIGTTTSGGMNEQFF. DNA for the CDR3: TGTGCCATCGGGACCACTACTAGCGGGGGTATGAATGAGCAGTTCTTC.

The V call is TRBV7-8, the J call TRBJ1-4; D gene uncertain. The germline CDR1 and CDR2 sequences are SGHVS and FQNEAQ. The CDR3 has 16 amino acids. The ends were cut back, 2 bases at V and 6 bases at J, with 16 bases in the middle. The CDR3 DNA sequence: TGTGCCAGCAGCTTATTCCGCGGGGTTCCATATGAAAAACTGTTTTTT. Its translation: CASSLFRGVPYEKLFF.

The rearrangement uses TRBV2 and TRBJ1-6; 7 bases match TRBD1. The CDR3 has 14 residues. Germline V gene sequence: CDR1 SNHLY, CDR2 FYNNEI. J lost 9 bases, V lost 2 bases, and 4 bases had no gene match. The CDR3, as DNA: TGTGCCAGCAGTGAAAAACAGGGGATTTCACCCCTCCACTTT. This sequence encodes CASSEKQGISPLHF.

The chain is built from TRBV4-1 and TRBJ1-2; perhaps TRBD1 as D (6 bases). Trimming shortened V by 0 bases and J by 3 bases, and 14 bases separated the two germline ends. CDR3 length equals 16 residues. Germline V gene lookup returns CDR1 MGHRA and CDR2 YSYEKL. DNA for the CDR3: TGCGCCAGCAGCCAAGATCACTACAGGGAAGACTATGGCTACACCTTC. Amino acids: CASSQDHYREDYGYTF.

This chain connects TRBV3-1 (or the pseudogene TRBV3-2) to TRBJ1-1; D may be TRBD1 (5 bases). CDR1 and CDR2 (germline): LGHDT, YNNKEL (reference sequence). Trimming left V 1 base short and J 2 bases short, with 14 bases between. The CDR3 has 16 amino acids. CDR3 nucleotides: TGTGCCAGCAGCCAAGTCGGGAGACAGTCAAACACTGAAGCTTTCTTT. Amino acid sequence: CASSQVGRQSNTEAFF.

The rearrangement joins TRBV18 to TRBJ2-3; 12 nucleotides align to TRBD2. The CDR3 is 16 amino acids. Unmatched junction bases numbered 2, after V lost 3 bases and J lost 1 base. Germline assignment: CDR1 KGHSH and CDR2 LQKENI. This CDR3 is CASSPRTSGGTDTQYF. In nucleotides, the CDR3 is TGTGCCAGCTCACCGCGGACTAGCGGGGGCACAGATACGCAGTATTTT.

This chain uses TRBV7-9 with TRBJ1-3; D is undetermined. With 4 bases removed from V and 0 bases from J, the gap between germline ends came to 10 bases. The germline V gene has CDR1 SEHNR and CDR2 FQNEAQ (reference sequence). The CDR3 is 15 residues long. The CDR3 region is CASSSPEVSGNTIYF. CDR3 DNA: TGTGCCAGCAGCTCTCCAGAGGTCTCTGGAAACACCATATATTTT.

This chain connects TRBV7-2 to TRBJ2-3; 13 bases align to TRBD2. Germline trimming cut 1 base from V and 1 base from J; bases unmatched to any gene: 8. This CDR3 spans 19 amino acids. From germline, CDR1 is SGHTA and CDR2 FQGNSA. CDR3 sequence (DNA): TGTGCCAGCAGCTTAGATATCACTAGCGGGGGGGCGGGCACAGATACGCAGTATTTT. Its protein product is CASSLDITSGGAGTDTQYF.

In DNA, the CDR3 is TGTGCCAGCAGAAGAGGGGGCTTAGAGCAGTTCTTC. Translating it yields CASRRGGLEQFF. This chain links TRBV12-3 or TRBV12-4 with TRBJ2-1; 7 nucleotides match TRBD1. The CDR3 loop spans 12 amino acids. The V and J ends lost 6 bases and 10 bases, in that order; junction bases with no gene match: 6.

DNA of the CDR3: TGTGCCAGCAGGGGAAGCCGAAGCGGGGGACAAGAGACCCAGTACTTC. Its translation is CASRGSRSGGQETQYF. The chain recombines TRBV3-1 (or the pseudogene TRBV3-2) with TRBJ2-5, with 8 bases matching TRBD2. The CDR3 has 16 amino acids. V lost 6 bases and J lost 2; bases outside the gene matches: 11. Germline CDR1 and CDR2: LGHDT and YNNKEL (reference sequence).

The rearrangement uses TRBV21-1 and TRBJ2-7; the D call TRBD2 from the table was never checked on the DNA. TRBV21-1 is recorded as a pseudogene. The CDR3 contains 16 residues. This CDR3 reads CASSKSASGGPYEQYV. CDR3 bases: TGTGCCAGCAGCAAATCGGCTAGCGGGGGGCCCTACGAGCAGTACGTC.

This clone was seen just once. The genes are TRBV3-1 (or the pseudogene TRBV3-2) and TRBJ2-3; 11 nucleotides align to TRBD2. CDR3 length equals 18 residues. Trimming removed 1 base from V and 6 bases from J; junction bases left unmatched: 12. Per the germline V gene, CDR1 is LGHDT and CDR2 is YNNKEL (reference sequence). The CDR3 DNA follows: TGTGCCAGCAGCCAAGCCCGTGTGGTAGCGGGGGGGAGGGATACGCAGTATTTT. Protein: CASSQARVVAGGRDTQYF.

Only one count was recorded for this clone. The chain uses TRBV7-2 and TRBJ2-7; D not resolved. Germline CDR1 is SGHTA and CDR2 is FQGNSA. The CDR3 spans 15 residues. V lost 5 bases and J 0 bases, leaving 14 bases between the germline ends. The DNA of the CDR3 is TGTGCCAGCAGCCCCGCAGCTCGGAGCTCCTACGAGCAGTACGTC. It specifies CASSPAARSSYEQYV.

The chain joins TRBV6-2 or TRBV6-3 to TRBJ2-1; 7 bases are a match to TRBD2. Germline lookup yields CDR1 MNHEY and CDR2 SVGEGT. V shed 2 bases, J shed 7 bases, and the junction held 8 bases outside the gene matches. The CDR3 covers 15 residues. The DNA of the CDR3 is TGTGCCAGCAGTTACCTACGCGGGGGTAGAAATGAGCAGTTCTTC. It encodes CASSYLRGGRNEQFF.

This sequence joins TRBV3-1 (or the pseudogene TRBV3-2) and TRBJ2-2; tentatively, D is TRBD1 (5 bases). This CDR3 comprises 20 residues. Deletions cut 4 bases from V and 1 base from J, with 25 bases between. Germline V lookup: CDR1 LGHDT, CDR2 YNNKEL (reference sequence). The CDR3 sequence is CASSLRPSFRAGKNTGELFF. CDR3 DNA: TGTGCCAGCAGCCTTCGACCGTCGTTTAGGGCAGGGAAGAACACCGGGGAGCTGTTTTTT.

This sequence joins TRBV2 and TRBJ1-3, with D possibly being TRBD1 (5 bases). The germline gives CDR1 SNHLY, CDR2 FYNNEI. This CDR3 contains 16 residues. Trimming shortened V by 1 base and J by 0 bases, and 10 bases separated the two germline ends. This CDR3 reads CASSEERQRSGNTIYF. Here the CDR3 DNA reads TGTGCCAGCAGTGAAGAGAGACAGCGCTCTGGAAACACCATATATTTT.

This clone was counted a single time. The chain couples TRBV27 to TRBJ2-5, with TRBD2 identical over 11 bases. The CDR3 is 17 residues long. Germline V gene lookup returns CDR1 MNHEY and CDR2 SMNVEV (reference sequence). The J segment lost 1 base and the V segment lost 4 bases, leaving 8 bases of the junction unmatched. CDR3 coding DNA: TGTGCCAGCAGTTCGAGACTAGCGGGAACAATCCAAGAGACCCAGTACTTC. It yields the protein CASSSRLAGTIQETQYF.

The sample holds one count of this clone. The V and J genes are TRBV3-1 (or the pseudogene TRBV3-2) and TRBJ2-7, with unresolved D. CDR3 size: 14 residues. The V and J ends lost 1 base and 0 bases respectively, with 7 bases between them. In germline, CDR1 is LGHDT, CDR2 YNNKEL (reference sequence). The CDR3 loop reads CASSQGVLSYEQYF. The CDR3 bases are TGTGCCAGCAGCCAAGGAGTCCTCTCCTACGAGCAGTACTTC.

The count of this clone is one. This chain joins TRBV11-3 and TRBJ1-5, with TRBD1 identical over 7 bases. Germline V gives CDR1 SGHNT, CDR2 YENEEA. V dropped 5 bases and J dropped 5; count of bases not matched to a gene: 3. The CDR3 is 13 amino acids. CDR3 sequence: CASSLGQDQPQHF. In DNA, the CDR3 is TGTGCCAGCAGCCTCGGACAGGATCAGCCCCAGCATTTT.

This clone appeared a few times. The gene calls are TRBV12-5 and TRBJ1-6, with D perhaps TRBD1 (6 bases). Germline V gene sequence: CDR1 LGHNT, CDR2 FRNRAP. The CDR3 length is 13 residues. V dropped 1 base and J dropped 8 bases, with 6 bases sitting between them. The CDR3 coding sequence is TGTGCTAGTGGTTTGGAGGGGGATTCACCCCTCCACTTT. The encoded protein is CASGLEGDSPLHF.

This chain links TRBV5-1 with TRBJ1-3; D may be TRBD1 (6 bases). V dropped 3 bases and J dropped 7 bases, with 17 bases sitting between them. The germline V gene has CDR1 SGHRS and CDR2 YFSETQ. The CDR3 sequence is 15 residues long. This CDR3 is CASSSRGGGGNTIYF. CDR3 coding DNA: TGCGCCAGCAGCTCCAGGGGCGGTGGTGGGAACACCATATATTTT.

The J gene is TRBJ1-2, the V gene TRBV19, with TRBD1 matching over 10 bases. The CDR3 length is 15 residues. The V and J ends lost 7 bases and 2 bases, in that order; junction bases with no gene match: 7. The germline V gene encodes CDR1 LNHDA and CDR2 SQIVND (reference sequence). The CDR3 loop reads CASISPGQGNYGYTF. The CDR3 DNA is TGTGCCAGTATTTCTCCGGGACAGGGGAACTATGGCTACACCTTC. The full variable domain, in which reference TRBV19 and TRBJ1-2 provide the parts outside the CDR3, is DGGITQSPKYLFRKEGQNVTLSCEQNLNHDAMYWYRQDPGQGLRLIYYSQIVNDFQKGDIAEGYSVSREKKESFPLTVTSAQKNPTAFYLCASISPGQGNYGYTFGSGTRLTVV.

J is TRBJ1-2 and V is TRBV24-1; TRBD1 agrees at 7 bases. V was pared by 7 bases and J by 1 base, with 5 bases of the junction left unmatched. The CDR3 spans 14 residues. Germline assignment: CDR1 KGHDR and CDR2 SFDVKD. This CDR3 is CATSRGQYNYGYTF. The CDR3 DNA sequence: TGTGCCACCAGCCGGGGACAGTATAACTATGGCTACACCTTC.

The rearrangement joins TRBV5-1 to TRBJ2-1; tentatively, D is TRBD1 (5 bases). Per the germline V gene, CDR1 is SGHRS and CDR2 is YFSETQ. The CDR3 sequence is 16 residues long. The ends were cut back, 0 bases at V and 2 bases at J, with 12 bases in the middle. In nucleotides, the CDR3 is TGCGCCAGCAGCTTGGAGGGGCCCCGCCCCTACAATGAGCAGTTCTTC. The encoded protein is CASSLEGPRPYNEQFF.

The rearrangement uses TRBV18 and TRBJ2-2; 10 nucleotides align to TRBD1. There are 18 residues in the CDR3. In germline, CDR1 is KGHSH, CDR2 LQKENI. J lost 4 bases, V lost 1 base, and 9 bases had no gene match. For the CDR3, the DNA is TGTGCCAGCTCACCACGGCTGAGCGGGACAGGGGCCACCGGGGAGCTGTTTTTT. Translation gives CASSPRLSGTGATGELFF.

The CDR3: CSASKGTVYPYEQYF. CDR3 DNA sequence: TGCAGTGCTAGTAAGGGGACAGTCTACCCCTACGAGCAGTACTTC. J is TRBJ2-7 and V is TRBV20-1; the match to TRBD1 covers 7 bases. With 3 bases clipped from V and 2 bases from J, the junction kept 10 bases outside the gene matches. The CDR3 has 15 amino acids. Germline V gene data show CDR1 as DFQATT and CDR2 as SNEGSKA (reference sequence).

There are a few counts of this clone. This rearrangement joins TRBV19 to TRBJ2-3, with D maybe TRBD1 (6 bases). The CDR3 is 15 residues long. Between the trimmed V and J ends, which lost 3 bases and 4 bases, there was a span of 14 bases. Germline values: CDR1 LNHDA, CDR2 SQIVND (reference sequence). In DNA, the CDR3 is TGTGCCAGTAGTATTACAGGGAGATTGGCAGATACGCAGTATTTT. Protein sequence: CASSITGRLADTQYF.